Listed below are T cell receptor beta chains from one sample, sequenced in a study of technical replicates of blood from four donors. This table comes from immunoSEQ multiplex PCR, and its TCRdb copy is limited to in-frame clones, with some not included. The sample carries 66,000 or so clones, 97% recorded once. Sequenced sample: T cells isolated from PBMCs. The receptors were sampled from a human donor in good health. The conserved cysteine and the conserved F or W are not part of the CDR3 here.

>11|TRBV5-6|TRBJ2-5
ASSLPMRETQY
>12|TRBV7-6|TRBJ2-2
ASTGPPGAGELF
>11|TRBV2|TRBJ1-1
ASSVAPNTEAF
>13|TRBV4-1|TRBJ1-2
ASSQVVRGDYGYT
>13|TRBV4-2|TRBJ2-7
ASSQASGSVDEQY
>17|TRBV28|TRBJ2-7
ASSLTTLYSSGRAGEQY
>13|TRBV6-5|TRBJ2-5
ASSSAGLDQETQY
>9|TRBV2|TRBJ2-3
ATRTADTQY
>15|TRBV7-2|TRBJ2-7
ASSFYKELAGYHEQY
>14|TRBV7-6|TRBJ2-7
ASSLESGGRASEQY
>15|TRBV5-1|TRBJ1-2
ASITGTSKGFNQSYT
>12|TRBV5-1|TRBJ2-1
ASSAGTGRDEQF
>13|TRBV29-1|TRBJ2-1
SARGQGSSYNEQF
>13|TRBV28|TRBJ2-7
ASSFGGVGSNEQY
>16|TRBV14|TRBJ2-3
ASSRGRGSGSRTDTQY
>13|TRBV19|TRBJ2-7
ASSISGGSGGVQY
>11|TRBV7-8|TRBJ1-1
ASSGQPNTEAF
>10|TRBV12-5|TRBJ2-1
ASGFARREQF
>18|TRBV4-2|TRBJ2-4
ASSQGGTSGRALAKNIQY
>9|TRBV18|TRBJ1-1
ASSPGTEAF
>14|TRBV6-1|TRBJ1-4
ASSEAKGTVNEKLF
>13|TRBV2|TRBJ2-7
ASLVYFRDSYEQY
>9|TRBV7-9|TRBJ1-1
ASSHKTEAF
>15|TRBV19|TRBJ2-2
ASSRKTLAGITGELF
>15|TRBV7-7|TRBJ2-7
ASSSCPEDSPTYEQY
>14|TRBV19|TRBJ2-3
ASSPDLGTGTDTQY
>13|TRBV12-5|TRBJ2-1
ASGSGTGGIDEQF
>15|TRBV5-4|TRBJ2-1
ASSLALAGGPSDEQF
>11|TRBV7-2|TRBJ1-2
ASSSGQTYGYT
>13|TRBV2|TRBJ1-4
ASRNQGATNEKLF
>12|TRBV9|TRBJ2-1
ASSEGVRYNEQF
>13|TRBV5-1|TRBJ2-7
ASSPGTVPSYEQY
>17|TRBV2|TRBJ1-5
ASTEELALPLEGNQPQH
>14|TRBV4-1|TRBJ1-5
ASSQPSGGLNQPQH
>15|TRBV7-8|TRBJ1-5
ASSPGSNSIFNQPQH
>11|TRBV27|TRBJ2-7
ASSLRVAKEQY
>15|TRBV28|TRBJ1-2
ASSLNGGGSLNYGYT
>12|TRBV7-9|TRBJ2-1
ASTPGGGTNEQF
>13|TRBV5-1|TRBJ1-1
ASSVNREANTEAF
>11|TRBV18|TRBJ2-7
ASSPGPNYEQY
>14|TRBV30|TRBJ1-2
AWSEIPAGQTYGYT
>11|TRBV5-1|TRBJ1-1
ASSLAGNTEAF
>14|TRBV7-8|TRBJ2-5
ASSSERGLAFETQY
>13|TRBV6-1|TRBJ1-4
ASSEVSATNEKLF
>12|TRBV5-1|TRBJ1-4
ASSLAGGGEKLF
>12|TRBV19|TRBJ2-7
ASSYMGQGNEQY
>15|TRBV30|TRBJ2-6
AWSRQGGPSGANVLT
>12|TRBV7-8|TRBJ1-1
ASSKEARGKWDF
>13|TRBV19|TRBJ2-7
ASSIGFSGAYEQY
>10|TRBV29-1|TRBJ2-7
SVGGPSYEQY